What follows are 18 T cell receptor beta chains derived from one specimen sequenced in a study of cytomegalovirus exposure and HLA in healthy donors. The primer mix had 60 Vbeta and 13 Jbeta primers. The assay was immunoSEQ multiplex PCR, and TCRdb's table has in-frame clones only and misses some. The sample contains 93,000 or so clones, around 65% of which appear only once. Input material: PBMCs. These receptor sequences come from a woman aged 45-65 years in good health and CMV-seronegative.

V gene TRBV28 combines with J gene TRBJ2-5, with 7 bases lining up with TRBD1. The CDR3 has 14 residues. Trimming at V came to 6 bases and at J to 5 bases, leaving 9 bases not matched to a gene. In germline, CDR1 is MDHEN, CDR2 SYDVKM. CDR3 DNA sequence: TGTGCCAGCAGCCCCACAGGGGTGAGGGAGACCCAGTACTTC. This translates into CASSPTGVRETQYF.

The V and J genes are TRBV15 and TRBJ2-1, with 15 bases that match TRBD2. Per germline, CDR1 LNHNV and CDR2 YYDKDF (reference sequence). Germline trimming cut 0 bases from V and 8 bases from J; bases unmatched to any gene: 8. The CDR3 has 18 amino acids. The CDR3 sequence is CATSRDGLAGGFNDEQFF. The DNA for the CDR3 is TGTGCCACCAGCAGAGACGGACTAGCGGGAGGGTTTAACGATGAGCAGTTCTTC.

The chain links TRBV5-1 to TRBJ1-1, with 10 bases lining up with TRBD1. From germline, CDR1 is SGHRS and CDR2 YFSETQ. The CDR3 extends over 17 amino acids. J gave up 4 bases and V 1 base, and 10 bases lay outside the gene matches. CDR3 region: CASSLRGQGQLSTEAFF. For the CDR3, the DNA is TGCGCCAGCAGCTTGAGGGGACAGGGGCAGCTGAGCACTGAAGCTTTCTTT.

This chain joins TRBV21-1 and TRBJ2-1; the table's D call TRBD2 went unverified against the DNA. TRBV21-1 is a recognized pseudogene. The CDR3 has 16 amino acids. The CDR3: CASSTNPGLARNEQFF. CDR3 nucleotide sequence: TGTGCCAGCAGCACCAATCCGGGACTAGCGAGAAATGAGCAGTTCTTC.

The chain recombines TRBV19 with TRBJ2-1; 11 nucleotides match TRBD2. V was clipped by 5 bases and J by 2 bases; unmatched bases: 2. The CDR3 runs 15 residues. Germline V CDR1 and CDR2: LNHDA, SQIVND (reference sequence). CDR3 sequence reads: CASSGTSGAYNEQFF. DNA of the CDR3: TGTGCCAGTAGTGGGACTAGCGGAGCCTACAATGAGCAGTTCTTC. The variable domain in full, completed from reference TRBV19 and TRBJ2-1, reads DGGITQSPKYLFRKEGQNVTLSCEQNLNHDAMYWYRQDPGQGLRLIYYSQIVNDFQKGDIAEGYSVSREKKESFPLTVTSAQKNPTAFYLCASSGTSGAYNEQFFGPGTRLTVL.

V and J are TRBV5-1 and TRBJ2-7; tentatively, D is TRBD2 (6 bases). Per the germline V gene, CDR1 is SGHRS and CDR2 is YFSETQ. The V end was cut by 1 base, the J end by 6 bases, with 14 bases between. The CDR3 loop spans 14 amino acids. The CDR3 DNA follows: TGCGCCAGCAGCTTGCGGGAGCCGGCGGCCGAGCAGTACTTC. Amino acid sequence: CASSLREPAAEQYF.

V usage is TRBV5-1 and J usage is TRBJ1-1; D is uncertain. Germline CDR1 SGHRS, CDR2 YFSETQ. Trimming stripped 4 bases from V and 1 base from J, with 23 bases between. This CDR3 contains 18 residues. The CDR3 coding sequence is TGCGCCAGCAGCCCAAAACAGAGAAACAAGCTCGGGAACACTGAAGCTTTCTTT. Translation: CASSPKQRNKLGNTEAFF.

This chain connects TRBV28 to TRBJ2-3, with 8 positions matching TRBD1. The CDR3 consists of 13 residues. V lost 7 bases to trimming and J lost 14 bases; unmatched junction nucleotides: 14. Germline V gives CDR1 MDHEN, CDR2 SYDVKM. CDR3 in DNA: TGTGCCAGCATAGGGACAGGTCTCCCCCGGGCGTATTTT. Its translation: CASIGTGLPRAYF.

This rearrangement joins TRBV11-2 to TRBJ1-1; no reliable D call. CDR3 size: 13 residues. Trimming removed 1 base from V and 6 bases from J, with 9 bases in between. Germline loops: CDR1 SGHAT, CDR2 FQNNGV. CDR3 DNA: TGTGCCAGCAGCTTAGTCGAGGGAGCTGAAGCTTTCTTT. Residues: CASSLVEGAEAFF. Filled out from reference TRBV11-2 and TRBJ1-1, the complete variable domain reads EAGVAQSPRYKIIEKRQSVAFWCNPISGHATLYWYQQILGQGPKLLIQFQNNGVVDDSQLPKDRFSAERLKGVDSTLKIQPAKLEDSAVYLCASSLVEGAEAFFGQGTRLTVV.

The J gene is TRBJ2-2, the V gene TRBV5-1; D gene uncertain. The CDR3 spans 14 residues. Looked up from germline, CDR1 is SGHRS and CDR2 is YFSETQ. With 0 bases removed from V and 0 bases from J, the gap between germline ends came to 3 bases. CDR3 residues: CASSLEPNTGELFF. CDR3 in DNA: TGCGCCAGCAGCTTGGAGCCGAACACCGGGGAGCTGTTTTTT.

This CDR3 is CASSRGEGNTIYF. CDR3 bases: TGTGCCAGTAGTCGGGGGGAAGGAAACACCATATATTTT. The V gene is TRBV19, the J gene TRBJ1-3, with TRBD1 as a possible D gene (5 bases). Germline assignment: CDR1 LNHDA and CDR2 SQIVND (reference sequence). Trimming left V 5 bases short and J 4 bases short, with 9 bases between. This CDR3 comprises 13 residues.

The table lists this clone with a few counts. A junction boundary mismatches the germline segment, possibly from a read error. The J gene is TRBJ2-7, the V gene TRBV28; TRBD2 agrees at 12 bases. The CDR3 length is 13 residues. Per germline, CDR1 MDHEN and CDR2 SYDVKM. The CDR3 nucleotides are TGTGCCAGCAGTTCTAGCGGGAGGGCCCCCGTAGACTTC. Translating it yields CASSSSGRAPVDF.

This clone has a handful of counts. V gene TRBV6-4 combines with J gene TRBJ2-3, with a weak D call TRBD2 (5 bases). Trimming removed 3 bases at V and 0 bases at J, with 10 bases between. From germline, CDR1 is MRHNA and CDR2 SNTAGT. CDR3 length: 15 amino acids. CDR3 region: CASSEGGSSTDTQYF. The CDR3 bases are TGTGCCAGCAGTGAGGGTGGGAGCAGCACAGATACGCAGTATTTT.

This chain uses TRBV28 with TRBJ2-7; TRBD1 might be the D (5 bases). The CDR3 loop spans 13 amino acids. V dropped 5 bases and J dropped 4 bases, with 12 bases sitting between them. Germline lookup yields CDR1 MDHEN and CDR2 SYDVKM. Here the CDR3 DNA reads TGTGCCAGCAGTGAAGGACAAATATACGAGCAGTACTTC. It specifies CASSEGQIYEQYF.

The chain recombines TRBV30 with TRBJ1-4; D may be TRBD1 (6 bases). V was cut by 0 bases and J by 0 bases, with 17 bases left in between. Germline assignment: CDR1 GTSNPN and CDR2 SVGIG (reference sequence). The CDR3 is 18 amino acids. In nucleotides, the CDR3 is TGTGCCTGGAGTGTCGTGGACAGCCGACTTGCAACTAATGAAAAACTGTTTTTT. Amino acid sequence: CAWSVVDSRLATNEKLFF.

The count of this clone is one. The chain uses TRBV7-9 and TRBJ2-5; TRBD2 is a possible D gene (7 bases). Germline values: CDR1 SEHNR, CDR2 FQNEAQ (reference sequence). This CDR3 region has 16 residues. Trimming shortened V by 2 bases and J by 1 base, and 14 bases separated the two germline ends. CDR3 in amino acids: CASSLRGGVRQETQYF. The CDR3 coding sequence is TGTGCCAGCAGCTTAAGGGGGGGCGTTCGCCAAGAGACCCAGTACTTC.

The chain employs TRBV5-5 and TRBJ2-1, with 8 bases lining up with TRBD2. The CDR3 consists of 14 residues. The V gene end was trimmed by 6 bases and the J gene end by 5 bases; junction bases not matched to a gene: 7. The germline CDR1 and CDR2 sequences are SGHKS and YYEKEE (reference sequence). CDR3 sequence: CASKLAGGNNEQFF. The CDR3 nucleotides read TGTGCCAGCAAGTTGGCGGGGGGTAACAATGAGCAGTTCTTC.

The rearrangement joins TRBV20-1 to TRBJ1-1, with 7 bases aligning to TRBD1. The J segment lost 5 bases and the V segment lost 3 bases, leaving 0 bases of the junction unmatched. The CDR3 has 11 amino acids. Germline loops: CDR1 DFQATT, CDR2 SNEGSKA (reference sequence). CDR3 in DNA: TGCAGTGCTAGGACAGGGACTGAAGCTTTCTTT. Translating gives CSARTGTEAFF.